The sequence of this T cell receptor (beta chain) was determined in a study of T cells after yellow fever vaccination. Whole-study findings and limits: In post-booster samples, most primary-vaccination clones reappeared (approximately 96% CD4, approximately 91% CD8).

Via MiXCR, TCRdb re-called the 5' RACE reads, giving one row per CDR3 protein. The sample has around 150,000 distinct CDR3 sequences; about 7% are singletons. The sample holds many counts of this clonotype. The antigen is unknown. The material was CD4+ T cells sorted from PBMCs, obtained 5 days after the first yellow fever vaccination. This receptor was obtained from a man between 18 and 29 years old who received the YFV17D yellow fever vaccine.

Written as DNA, the CDR3 is TGTGCCAGCAGCCCCAATAGTGAAAAACTGTTTTTT. Protein sequence: CASSPNSEKLFF. The chain uses TRBV12-3 or TRBV12-4 and TRBJ1-4; D is ambiguous. Trimming took off 6 bases at V and 7 bases at J, with 9 bases between the two ends. This CDR3 contains 12 residues.